Here is one T cell receptor (beta chain) with its context. Its target is unknown. Methods used by the authors: ImmunoSEQ yielded junction-only sequences lacking quality scores, so filtering differed. Measured with immunoSEQ multiplex PCR; TCRdb has only the in-frame clones, and not every one. V and J calls plus clone size are reproduced from that table; the DNA served to infer D and trimming. The table lists approximately 1.9 million clones, about 93% of them singletons. The CDR3 length is 15 residues. V shed 5 bases, J shed 3 bases, and the junction held 8 bases outside the gene matches. The germline gives CDR1 SEHNR, CDR2 FQNEAQ (reference sequence). The record originates from a study of shared clonotypes between healthy human individuals. In the naive CD8 group, cells lacked CD45RO and were positively selected for CCR7, so terminally differentiated effector memory CD45RA+ cells were left out. Overall study findings and caveats: Sorted-subset samples were not fully sequenced, rarefaction indicated. What naive subsets generally showed was a larger estimated richness than memory subsets showed.

The chain employs TRBV7-9 and TRBJ2-7; 9 bases agree with TRBD2. The sample taken for sequencing was naive CD8+ T cells from PBMCs. The sequence derives from a man aged 18 to 30 in good health. Some clones in this sample may be carry-over from other donors' samples. The CDR3 here is CASSPGGAGGYEQYF. CDR3 bases: TGTGCCAGCAGCCCAGGGGGAGCGGGAGGCTACGAGCAGTACTTC.